Listed here is a single T cell receptor (beta chain). What it binds is unknown. This sample is drawn from a study of identifying expanded T cells in peripheral blood. Study-level results: Across healthy donors, higher total template counts meant significantly greater roughly 2-week count variance. Differentially abundant clones: around 1.2 between replicates, about 16 at approximately 14 days, around 19 at four.

From germline, CDR1 is SNHLY and CDR2 FYNNEI. V was shortened by 3 bases and J by 3 bases, with 9 bases between the two germline ends. The CDR3 runs to 14 residues. Sequenced by immunoSEQ multiplex PCR; TCRdb stores in-frame clones only, minus some. The sample shows about 120,000 clones, roughly 80% of them seen only once. Collection occurred without any documented infections or immune events in donors. The receptor was derived from a person aged 18-69 years in good health. Sequenced sample: blood. The chain carries TRBV2 and TRBJ1-5; a possible D gene is TRBD1 (5 bases). The CDR3 DNA sequence: TGTGCCAGCAGTGACGGGACTCCCAATCAGCCCCAGCATTTT. Its protein product is CASSDGTPNQPQHF.